The 8 T cell receptor beta chains given below trace back to one sample, sequenced in a study of cytomegalovirus exposure and HLA in healthy donors. Vbeta (60) and Jbeta (13) primers were used in the PCR. The assay was immunoSEQ multiplex PCR, and TCRdb's table has in-frame clones only and misses some. The repertoire has roughly 100,000 clones, about 80% of them found once; the top ten carry more than 8%. Sequenced material: PBMCs. All receptors come from a man aged 35 to 55 in good health and CMV-seropositive.

The V and J genes are TRBV29-1 and TRBJ2-3; TRBD2 agrees at 16 bases. V lost 6 bases to trimming and J lost 6 bases; unmatched junction nucleotides: 9. Looked up from germline, CDR1 is SQVTM and CDR2 is ANQGSEA. This CDR3 has 16 residues. CDR3 loop: CSVIGTSGGAMDTQYF. The DNA for the CDR3 is TGCAGCGTCATAGGGACTAGCGGGGGGGCCATGGATACGCAGTATTTT.

The V and J genes are TRBV7-2 and TRBJ2-1; no definite D call. The CDR3 is made up of 12 amino acids. In germline, CDR1 is SGHTA, CDR2 FQGNSA. Trimming shortened V by 1 base and J by 13 bases, and 11 bases separated the two germline ends. Here the CDR3 DNA reads TGTGCCAGCAGCTTAGAAGTAGCACCCCAGTTCTTC. Translated, it gives CASSLEVAPQFF.

V usage is TRBV5-1 and J usage is TRBJ2-1; the match to TRBD1 covers 9 bases. This CDR3 is built from 16 residues. CDR1 SGHRS and CDR2 YFSETQ come from the germline V gene. The trim removed 4 bases at V and 9 bases at J, leaving 14 bases unmatched. Here the CDR3 reads CASSPPRTGEVSEQFF. CDR3 in DNA: TGCGCCAGCAGCCCCCCTAGGACAGGGGAGGTTAGTGAGCAGTTCTTC.

V is TRBV9 and J is TRBJ2-7, with TRBD1 matching over 7 bases. The CDR3 contains 15 residues. Per the germline V gene, CDR1 is SGDLS and CDR2 is YYNGEE. The V segment lost 3 bases and the J segment 4 bases; nucleotides outside the gene matches: 10. CDR3 bases: TGTGCCAGCAGCGGTGGACAGGCCCTTCTATACGAGCAGTACTTC. Its protein is CASSGGQALLYEQYF.

This chain joins TRBV5-4 and TRBJ2-4; 7 nucleotides align to TRBD2. This CDR3 is 12 amino acids long. J was trimmed by 13 bases and V by 3 bases; bases with no gene match: 7. The germline V gene has CDR1 SGHNT and CDR2 YYREEE (reference sequence). CDR3 amino acids: CASSSPGRIQYF. The CDR3 DNA is TGTGCCAGCAGCTCCCCCGGGAGGATCCAGTACTTC. Combining the CDR3 with reference TRBV5-4 and TRBJ2-4 gives the whole variable domain ETGVTQSPTHLIKTRGQQVTLRCSSQSGHNTVSWYQQALGQGPQFIFQYYREEENGRGNFPPRFSGLQFPNYSSELNVNALELDDSALYLCASSSPGRIQYFGAGTRLSVL.

The gene calls are TRBV6-5 and TRBJ1-1; 8 nucleotides align to TRBD1. This CDR3 is built from 15 residues. Germline CDR1 reads MNHEY; CDR2 reads SVGAGI. V lost 6 bases and J lost 0; bases outside the gene matches: 6. This chain's CDR3 is CASSRDRGMNTEAFF. CDR3 DNA sequence: TGTGCCAGCAGCAGAGACAGGGGCATGAACACTGAAGCTTTCTTT.

The J gene is TRBJ2-7, the V gene TRBV10-2; D is perhaps TRBD1 (6 bases). CDR1 is WSHSY, CDR2 SAAADI, per germline. The CDR3 length is 14 residues. Trimming removed 6 bases from V and 3 bases from J, with 15 bases in between. CDR3 sequence (DNA): TGCGCCAGCAGGGACCAGACAGGAGGCTACGAGCAGTACTTC. Amino acid sequence: CASRDQTGGYEQYF.

V usage is TRBV19 and J usage is TRBJ1-1; 9 bases match TRBD1. Germline values: CDR1 LNHDA, CDR2 SQIVND (reference sequence). CDR3 length: 17 amino acids. Germline trimming cut 3 bases from V and 5 bases from J; bases unmatched to any gene: 13. This CDR3 reads CASSIHRSDRGGTEAFF. DNA of the CDR3: TGTGCCAGTAGTATCCACCGTTCGGACAGGGGAGGGACTGAAGCTTTCTTT.